Following are 27 T cell receptor beta chains from one sample sequenced in a study of graft-versus-host responses after intestinal transplantation. These TCRs' antigens remain unknown. TCRdb's copy holds only in-frame clones and misses some; the assay was immunoSEQ multiplex PCR. The sample has 75,000 to 100,000 clones, around 92% seen once. The sequenced sample was unstimulated CD4+ T cells sorted from spleen or lymph node cells, obtained before transplant. Receptors were obtained from a human donor who was the organ donor for an intestinal transplant.

This clone appeared once. This chain connects TRBV15 to TRBJ2-7, with 7 bases identical to TRBD2. This CDR3 is 16 amino acids long. In germline, CDR1 is LNHNV, CDR2 YYDKDF (reference sequence). With 0 bases clipped from V and 2 bases from J, the junction kept 7 bases outside the gene matches. CDR3 protein: CATSRDLGGKPYEQYF. CDR3 DNA: TGTGCCACCAGCAGAGATCTCGGGGGGAAACCCTACGAGCAGTACTTC.

This chain links TRBV5-1 with TRBJ1-2, with 9 bases aligning to TRBD1. V trimming: 0 bases; J trimming: 0 bases; junction bases outside the gene matches: 3. CDR3 length: 16 residues. The germline V gene encodes CDR1 SGHRS and CDR2 YFSETQ. In nucleotides, the CDR3 is TGCGCCAGCAGCTTGGAAGGGACAGGGCCTAACTATGGCTACACCTTC. This gives the protein CASSLEGTGPNYGYTF.

This sequence joins TRBV5-6 and TRBJ1-4; a weak D match, TRBD1 (6 bases). V gave up 3 bases and J gave up 6 bases, with 12 bases separating them. CDR1 is SGHDT and CDR2 is YYEEEE in the germline V gene. The CDR3 contains 14 residues. The CDR3 DNA reads TGTGCCAGCAGCTATGACAGGACAGATGAAAAACTGTTTTTT. Protein sequence: CASSYDRTDEKLFF.

The V call is TRBV6-5, the J call TRBJ2-1, with 8 bases matching TRBD1. This CDR3 comprises 14 residues. Germline-derived CDR1 and CDR2 are MNHEY and SVGAGI. V gave up 2 bases and J gave up 7 bases; unmatched junction bases: 4. CDR3 region: CASSYDRGVNEQFF. CDR3 in DNA: TGTGCCAGCAGTTACGACAGGGGAGTGAATGAGCAGTTCTTC.

The chain combines TRBV4-1 with TRBJ2-3; the match to TRBD2 covers 8 bases. Germline V gene data show CDR1 as MGHRA and CDR2 as YSYEKL. The ends lost 6 bases at V and 5 bases at J; junction bases unmatched: 13. The length of the CDR3 is 16 residues. The DNA of the CDR3 is TGCGCCAGCAGTCAGGACCTCGGGGGGGCTCGAGATACGCAGTATTTT. It is translated as CASSQDLGGARDTQYF.

This sequence joins TRBV12-5 and TRBJ2-3; 10 nucleotides agree with TRBD1. This CDR3 contains 15 residues. The junction had 1 base not matched to a gene; V was cut back by 4 bases and J by 0 bases. The germline CDR1 and CDR2 sequences are LGHNT and FRNRAP. DNA for the CDR3: TGTGCTAGTGGTTGGGGACAGGGGAGCACAGATACGCAGTATTTT. Translating it yields CASGWGQGSTDTQYF.

This clone was detected once. J is TRBJ1-5 and V is TRBV4-2; TRBD1 might be the D (6 bases). The germline gives CDR1 LGHNA, CDR2 YNFKEQ. The CDR3 spans 16 residues. V shed 4 bases and J shed 6 bases, with 19 bases lying between them. The CDR3, as DNA: TGTGCCAGCAGCCCGATTAGGTCAGGGGTAGGTCAGCCCCAGCATTTT. Its protein product is CASSPIRSGVGQPQHF.

The chain has TRBV27 and TRBJ1-1; 8 positions agree with TRBD1. V trimming: 8 bases; J trimming: 0 bases; junction bases outside the gene matches: 5. The CDR3 has 14 amino acids. Germline V gene data show CDR1 as MNHEY and CDR2 as SMNVEV (reference sequence). The chain's CDR3 is CASSRTGMNTEAFF. The CDR3 nucleotides are TGTGCCAGCTCCAGGACAGGGATGAACACTGAAGCTTTCTTT.

The chain combines TRBV7-2 with TRBJ2-5; D gene uncertain. This CDR3 comprises 11 residues. Germline CDR1 SGHTA, CDR2 FQGNSA. With 4 bases removed from V and 9 bases from J, the gap between germline ends came to 9 bases. CDR3: CASSSSSPQYF. The CDR3 nucleotides read TGTGCCAGCAGCTCTAGTAGCCCCCAGTACTTC.

The chain recombines TRBV5-4 with TRBJ2-5; the match to TRBD1 covers 7 bases. CDR3 length: 12 amino acids. Germline CDR1 and CDR2: SGHNT and YYREEE (reference sequence). V lost 4 bases, J lost 4 bases, and 1 base stayed unmatched. The chain's CDR3 is CASSRQGETQYF. The CDR3 nucleotides are TGTGCCAGCAGCCGACAGGGAGAGACCCAGTACTTC.

The chain carries TRBV2 and TRBJ1-4; 9 bases are shared with TRBD1. Germline V gene sequence: CDR1 SNHLY, CDR2 FYNNEI. V trimming: 6 bases; J trimming: 7 bases; junction bases outside the gene matches: 3. This CDR3 has 13 amino acids. Here the CDR3 DNA reads TGTGCCAGCAGGGGGACAGGGATTGAAAAACTGTTTTTT. It is translated as CASRGTGIEKLFF.

V and J are TRBV4-2 and TRBJ1-2, with 7 bases identical to TRBD1. The CDR3 length is 14 residues. From germline, CDR1 is LGHNA and CDR2 YNFKEQ. Germline trimming cut 0 bases from V and 7 bases from J; bases unmatched to any gene: 5. In nucleotides, the CDR3 is TGTGCCAGCAGCCAAGACAGGGGGACGATTGGCTACACCTTC. Encoded protein: CASSQDRGTIGYTF.

The chain's CDR3 is CASSVGGRADTQYF. The DNA for the CDR3 is TGTGCCAGCAGCGTGGGGGGGCGGGCAGATACGCAGTATTTT. V usage is TRBV7-2 and J usage is TRBJ2-3; weak D call: TRBD2 (7 bases). Trimming shortened V by 5 bases and J by 4 bases, and 13 bases separated the two germline ends. This CDR3 is built from 14 residues. CDR1 and CDR2 from the germline V gene are SGHTA and FQGNSA.

The rearrangement links TRBV7-3 to TRBJ2-2; 12 positions match TRBD2. The germline V gene encodes CDR1 SGHTA and CDR2 FQGTGA. V dropped 1 base and J dropped 8; count of bases not matched to a gene: 8. The CDR3 consists of 17 residues. The CDR3 DNA is TGTGCCAGCAGCTTAAGGCTAGCGGGGGGGCCCGCAGGGGAGCTGTTTTTT. Amino acids: CASSLRLAGGPAGELFF.

The chain links TRBV2 to TRBJ2-3; perhaps TRBD1 as D (6 bases). V gave up 8 bases and J gave up 2 bases, with 17 bases separating them. This CDR3 spans 15 amino acids. Germline-derived CDR1 and CDR2 are SNHLY and FYNNEI. CDR3: CASPHRDPPTDTQYF. In DNA, the CDR3 is TGTGCCAGCCCTCACAGGGATCCCCCCACAGATACGCAGTATTTT.

The rearrangement uses TRBV7-2 and TRBJ1-5, with a possible D match to TRBD1 (6 bases). Trimming removed 5 bases at V and 9 bases at J, with 20 bases between. This CDR3 is 15 amino acids long. The germline V gene has CDR1 SGHTA and CDR2 FQGNSA. The CDR3 region has the DNA TGTGCCAGCAGCCCCGAAGGGCAGGGGTTGACGCCCCAGCATTTT. It translates to CASSPEGQGLTPQHF.

The chain recombines TRBV30 with TRBJ1-3, with a weak D call TRBD1 (6 bases). The CDR3 contains 11 residues. Germline V gives CDR1 GTSNPN, CDR2 SVGIG (reference sequence). The V end lost 5 bases, the J end lost 8 bases, and 10 bases lay between the germline ends. CDR3 residues: CAWLQGYTIYF. The DNA of the CDR3 is TGTGCCTGGCTACAGGGCTACACCATATATTTT.

Here the CDR3 DNA reads TGTGCCAGTAGTATGGCGAGGGGGAATGAAAAACTGTTTTTT. Its translation: CASSMARGNEKLFF. V is TRBV19 and J is TRBJ1-4, with D perhaps matching TRBD1 (6 bases). V was cut by 3 bases and J by 5 bases, with 10 bases left in between. The CDR3 has 14 amino acids. The germline V gene encodes CDR1 LNHDA and CDR2 SQIVND (reference sequence).

The V call is TRBV5-1, the J call TRBJ2-5, with TRBD1 as a possible D gene (5 bases). The closer fit of TRBJ2-7 to the DNA end suggests the J call may be wrong. The CDR3 spans 15 residues. Per germline, CDR1 SGHRS and CDR2 YFSETQ. The CDR3 protein is CASSIPQDTRSEQYF. CDR3 DNA: TGCGCCAGCAGCATACCACAGGACACGAGAAGCGAGCAGTACTTC.

The rearrangement links TRBV2 to TRBJ1-1; 7 bases match TRBD1. The CDR3 length is 13 residues. Germline V lookup: CDR1 SNHLY, CDR2 FYNNEI. V dropped 4 bases and J dropped 1; count of bases not matched to a gene: 0. The CDR3 loop is CASSGDRNTEAFF. CDR3 in DNA: TGTGCCAGCAGTGGGGACAGGAACACTGAAGCTTTCTTT.

This clone was counted once. This sequence joins TRBV5-4 and TRBJ1-6; D is uncertain. Trimming removed 0 bases from V and 5 bases from J, with 6 bases in between. The CDR3 has 14 residues. Germline-derived CDR1 and CDR2 are SGHNT and YYREEE (reference sequence). As DNA, the CDR3 is TGTGCCAGCAGCTTGGCCGGGGATAATTCACCCCTCCACTTT. As protein: CASSLAGDNSPLHF.

V usage is TRBV4-1 and J usage is TRBJ2-3, with 9 bases matching TRBD1. J was trimmed by 3 bases and V by 6 bases; bases with no gene match: 7. The CDR3 totals 15 residues. Germline V gives CDR1 MGHRA, CDR2 YSYEKL. The CDR3 protein is CASSRSGQGTDTQYF. CDR3 bases: TGCGCCAGCAGTCGATCGGGACAGGGAACAGATACGCAGTATTTT.

The chain is built from TRBV10-3 and TRBJ1-1, with TRBD1 identical over 7 bases. The CDR3 has 19 residues. V lost 2 bases to trimming and J lost 4 bases; unmatched junction nucleotides: 19. CDR1 is ENHRY, CDR2 SYGVKD, per germline. The CDR3 region is CAISEPHNRGLGLGTEAFF. CDR3 DNA: TGTGCCATCAGTGAGCCCCACAACAGGGGCCTAGGGTTGGGCACTGAAGCTTTCTTT.

The CDR3 loop is CATTGKISYNEQFF. In nucleotides, the CDR3 is TGTGCTACGACAGGGAAGATCTCCTACAATGAGCAGTTCTTC. The chain is built from TRBV12-5 and TRBJ2-1, with 7 bases aligning to TRBD1. Germline V CDR1 and CDR2: LGHNT, FRNRAP. After removal of 10 bases from V and 0 bases from J, the junction contained 6 bases not matched to a gene. The CDR3 covers 14 residues.

DNA of the CDR3: TGCGCCAGCAGCCAAGAGTGGGGGGTGGCCGGGGAGCTGTTTTTT. Residues: CASSQEWGVAGELFF. This chain uses TRBV4-1 with TRBJ2-2, with D possibly being TRBD2 (6 bases). Germline V CDR1 and CDR2: MGHRA, YSYEKL. V was pared by 0 bases and J by 6 bases, with 11 bases between. This CDR3 is built from 15 residues.

This chain links TRBV28 with TRBJ2-2, with TRBD1 as a possible D gene (5 bases). The germline V and J ends were trimmed by 8 bases and 1 base, with 17 bases remaining between them. The CDR3 length is 16 residues. Per germline, CDR1 MDHEN and CDR2 SYDVKM. The CDR3 sequence is CASSIRVEKNTGELFF. The CDR3 bases are TGTGCCAGCTCAATCAGGGTTGAGAAGAACACCGGGGAGCTGTTTTTT.

V is TRBV7-2 and J is TRBJ1-2, with a possible D match to TRBD1 (5 bases). This CDR3 comprises 13 residues. V gave up 9 bases and J gave up 4 bases, with 15 bases separating them. Germline CDR1 reads SGHTA; CDR2 reads FQGNSA. CDR3 in DNA: TGTGCCAGACCAAAGACAGCCAGCTATGGCTACACCTTC. Protein product: CARPKTASYGYTF.